The rows below give T cell receptor beta chains drawn from one sample of a study of regulatory T cells in long-lasting Graves disease. Each CDR3 protein is one row after TCRdb ran MiXCR on the multiplex PCR reads. The sample includes about 470,000 distinct CDR3 sequences, around 20% of them seen just once. The sample here was peripheral blood mononuclear cells (PBMCs), taken when the disease was refractory, from a patient treated with antithyroid drugs. These receptors all come from a female donor with Graves disease. Both conserved end residues are part of each CDR3. A D gene is named only where the DNA matches it firmly.

d_call v_call cdr3_aa
TRBD1 TRBV6-1 CASREGRGSQPQHF
- TRBV12-3/TRBV12-4 CASSLEGPNGYTF
- TRBV6-2/TRBV6-3 CASRPQGKKETQYF
- TRBV30 CAWSPSPGGYTF
TRBD1 TRBV6-1 CASSTGDYTEAFF
- TRBV28 CASSPDRNSGNTIYF
TRBD2 TRBV3-1 CASSPGRGAGEQYF
- TRBV9 CASSGRDSTYEQYF
- TRBV7-9 CASSGRTGTPEAFF
- TRBV19 CASSHNGAYEQYF